A single sample is the source of the 31 T cell receptor beta chains below, sequenced in a study of blood T cell repertoires in COVID-19. Some clones are missing from TCRdb's copy, which holds only in-frame ones; the method was immunoSEQ multiplex PCR. Of under 200,000 clones in the sample, 70% to 80% were seen once. Sequencing input: peripheral blood. The receptors were sampled from a man between 60 and 75 years old with acute or convalescent COVID-19.

The rearrangement links TRBV7-2 to TRBJ2-1; TRBD2 agrees at 11 bases. This CDR3 spans 14 amino acids. Germline V gene data show CDR1 as SGHTA and CDR2 as FQGNSA. The V gene end was trimmed by 6 bases and the J gene end by 5 bases; junction bases not matched to a gene: 3. DNA of the CDR3: TGTGCCAGCAGAATAGCGGGGGGGAACAATGAGCAGTTCTTC. Residues: CASRIAGGNNEQFF.

This rearrangement joins TRBV25-1 to TRBJ2-5; 7 nucleotides line up with TRBD2. V was clipped by 3 bases and J by 5 bases; unmatched bases: 0. From germline, CDR1 is MGHDK and CDR2 SYGVNS. The CDR3 totals 12 residues. The CDR3 sequence is CASSEGGETQYF. The CDR3 nucleotides are TGTGCCAGCAGTGAGGGGGGGGAGACCCAGTACTTC.

This chain uses TRBV11-2 with TRBJ2-1, with 7 bases aligning to TRBD2. Unmatched junction bases numbered 19, after V lost 11 bases and J lost 0 bases. Germline loops: CDR1 SGHAT, CDR2 FQNNGV. The CDR3 covers 18 residues. CDR3 DNA: TGTGCCGGAGGAGCGGGACCCCACACGACTAGCTCCTACAATGAGCAGTTCTTC. As protein: CAGGAGPHTTSSYNEQFF.

V usage is TRBV7-2 and J usage is TRBJ1-2, with D possibly matching TRBD1 (5 bases). With 1 base removed from V and 4 bases from J, the gap between germline ends came to 16 bases. Germline loops: CDR1 SGHTA, CDR2 FQGNSA. This CDR3 spans 16 amino acids. In DNA form, the CDR3 reads TGTGCCAGCAGCTTAGACTCTTGGGGCGGAAGCTATGGCTACACCTTC. Its protein is CASSLDSWGGSYGYTF.

V and J are TRBV6-5 and TRBJ1-6; the D gene is possibly TRBD1 (5 bases). Germline V gene lookup returns CDR1 MNHEY and CDR2 SVGAGI. The germline V and J ends were trimmed by 2 bases and 10 bases, with 12 bases remaining between them. CDR3 length: 14 residues. CDR3 amino acids: CASSYRGFGSPLHF. The CDR3 bases are TGTGCCAGCAGTTACAGGGGATTTGGGTCACCCCTCCACTTT.

The chain employs TRBV9 and TRBJ2-5, with TRBD1 identical over 8 bases. J gave up 1 base and V 0 bases, and 5 bases lay outside the gene matches. CDR1 and CDR2 (germline): SGDLS, YYNGEE. The CDR3 contains 16 residues. The CDR3 loop is CASSVGTGTGQETQYF. CDR3 nucleotide sequence: TGTGCCAGCAGCGTAGGCACCGGGACAGGCCAAGAGACCCAGTACTTC.

The chain uses TRBV7-3 and TRBJ1-3; the match to TRBD1 covers 9 bases. CDR1 is SGHTA and CDR2 is FQGTGA in the germline V gene. This CDR3 contains 20 residues. J was trimmed by 6 bases and V by 1 base; bases with no gene match: 19. DNA of the CDR3: TGTGCCAGCAGCTTAATAGTCCGGCCGGGACAGGGTAAATTCGAAAACACCATATATTTT. This codes for CASSLIVRPGQGKFENTIYF. Drawing the rest from reference TRBV7-3 and TRBJ1-3, the complete variable domain is GAGVSQTPSNKVTEKGKYVELRCDPISGHTALYWYRQSLGQGPEFLIYFQGTGAADDSGLPNDRFFAVRPEGSVSTLKIQRTERGDSAVYLCASSLIVRPGQGKFENTIYFGEGSWLTVV.

The J gene is TRBJ1-6, the V gene TRBV2; 10 bases agree with TRBD1. The germline gives CDR1 SNHLY, CDR2 FYNNEI. Trimming took 2 bases from V and 8 from J; bases not matched to a gene: 3. The CDR3 extends over 15 amino acids. DNA for the CDR3: TGTGCCAGCAGTGAAAGGGGACAGGGGTATTCACCCCTCCACTTT. This codes for CASSERGQGYSPLHF.

About this clone: Distinct nucleotide sequences in the sample also encode this CDR3. The genes are TRBV6-5 and TRBJ1-6; 7 nucleotides line up with TRBD1. CDR3 size: 12 residues. Unmatched junction bases numbered 0, after V lost 6 bases and J lost 7 bases. CDR1 MNHEY and CDR2 SVGAGI come from the germline V gene. The CDR3 loop reads CASRQGNSPLHF. The CDR3 DNA sequence: TGTGCCAGCAGACAGGGGAATTCACCCCTCCACTTT.

The V and J genes are TRBV29-1 and TRBJ2-1; 11 positions agree with TRBD1. V lost 4 bases to trimming and J lost 6 bases; unmatched junction nucleotides: 2. This CDR3 comprises 13 residues. Germline CDR1 and CDR2: SQVTM and ANQGSEA. This CDR3 reads CSVAGTGGNEQFF. CDR3 sequence (DNA): TGCAGCGTTGCCGGGACAGGGGGCAATGAGCAGTTCTTC.

This chain joins TRBV4-1 and TRBJ2-7; possible D gene TRBD1, 5 bases. Germline CDR1 and CDR2: MGHRA and YSYEKL. The CDR3 contains 14 residues. Trimming pared 1 base from V and 6 bases from J, leaving 13 bases between. The CDR3 nucleotides are TGCGCCAGCAGCCAAGTAATCAGGGCAGGCGAGCAGTACTTC. Protein sequence: CASSQVIRAGEQYF.

The chain is built from TRBV9 and TRBJ2-5; 9 positions agree with TRBD1. The CDR3 covers 15 residues. The germline V gene encodes CDR1 SGDLS and CDR2 YYNGEE. Unmatched junction bases numbered 4, after V lost 1 base and J lost 3 bases. CDR3 sequence: CASSVRRDREETQYF. The CDR3 DNA reads TGTGCCAGCAGCGTACGCCGGGACAGGGAAGAGACCCAGTACTTC.

The chain has TRBV7-7 and TRBJ2-5, with 8 bases identical to TRBD1. CDR1 and CDR2 from the germline V gene are SSHAT and FNYEAQ (reference sequence). This CDR3 has 14 residues. Trimming took 2 bases from V and 5 from J; bases not matched to a gene: 4. CDR3 sequence (DNA): TGTGCCAGCAGCTTACCAGGGGGCGAGGAGACCCAGTACTTC. It encodes CASSLPGGEETQYF.

This sequence joins TRBV7-9 and TRBJ1-1, with 12 bases identical to TRBD1. The CDR3 length is 18 residues. V shed 0 bases, J shed 0 bases, and the junction held 5 bases outside the gene matches. CDR1 and CDR2 (germline): SEHNR, FQNEAQ (reference sequence). The CDR3 spells CASSLAGTGGAMNTEAFF. As DNA, the CDR3 is TGTGCCAGCAGCTTAGCCGGGACAGGGGGCGCGATGAACACTGAAGCTTTCTTT.

The chain combines TRBV24-1 with TRBJ2-3; 7 bases agree with TRBD1. The germline V gene has CDR1 KGHDR and CDR2 SFDVKD. Trimming removed 7 bases from V and 4 bases from J; junction bases left unmatched: 7. CDR3 length equals 14 residues. CDR3 region: CATRGVQGSDTQYF. CDR3 in DNA: TGTGCCACCAGGGGGGTACAGGGGTCAGATACGCAGTATTTT.

The chain combines TRBV7-2 with TRBJ1-1, with TRBD1 matching 7 bases. The CDR3 extends over 19 amino acids. Germline-derived CDR1 and CDR2 are SGHTA and FQGNSA. V shed 0 bases and J 0 bases; nucleotides not matched to a gene: 13. The CDR3 nucleotides read TGTGCCAGCAGCTTAGCATCAGGGGGAAGGTCCGAGTTGAACACTGAAGCTTTCTTT. Its translation is CASSLASGGRSELNTEAFF.

The chain employs TRBV4-2 and TRBJ2-5; 13 nucleotides line up with TRBD2. The CDR3 contains 19 residues. Germline V lookup: CDR1 LGHNA, CDR2 YNFKEQ. V shed 0 bases and J 5 bases; nucleotides not matched to a gene: 12. Here the CDR3 DNA reads TGTGCCAGCAGCCAAGATGGGGTAGGACGGGGACTAGCGGGGGAGACCCAGTACTTC. As protein: CASSQDGVGRGLAGETQYF.

The CDR3 nucleotides read TGTGCCAGCAGTTCTTACTCTAGCGGGGGTCGGAACACCGGGGAGCTGTTTTTT. This translates into CASSSYSSGGRNTGELFF. The chain combines TRBV6-2 or TRBV6-3 with TRBJ2-2; TRBD2 agrees at 10 bases. The CDR3 is 18 amino acids. CDR1 is MNHEY, CDR2 SVGEGT, per germline. After removal of 4 bases from V and 1 base from J, the junction contained 9 bases not matched to a gene.

This chain joins TRBV11-1 and TRBJ1-6, with 9 bases lining up with TRBD1. With V trimmed by 5 bases and J by 7 bases, 6 bases remained unmatched. The CDR3 extends over 15 amino acids. CDR1 and CDR2 (germline): SGHAT, FQDESV (reference sequence). The CDR3 here is CASSPQQGANSPLHF. CDR3 coding DNA: TGTGCCAGCAGCCCCCAACAGGGGGCCAATTCACCCCTCCACTTT.

The table lists this clone with a few counts. The CDR3 DNA reads as TGTGCCAGCAGCTTGGCCGGGGGGGCCTACGAGCAGTACTTC. Amino acids: CASSLAGGAYEQYF. The chain joins TRBV5-4 to TRBJ2-7, with TRBD2 identical over 8 bases. The CDR3 has 14 residues. Germline loops: CDR1 SGHNT, CDR2 YYREEE (reference sequence). The V segment lost 0 bases and the J segment 2 bases; nucleotides outside the gene matches: 1.

J is TRBJ1-1 and V is TRBV12-3 or TRBV12-4; tentatively, D is TRBD1 (6 bases). This CDR3 region has 13 residues. Trimming took off 8 bases at V and 0 bases at J, with 10 bases between the two ends. For the CDR3, the DNA is TGTGCCAGCCACTACAGGGTGAACACTGAAGCTTTCTTT. Residues: CASHYRVNTEAFF.

This clone was seen a few times. The chain is built from TRBV30 and TRBJ1-1; 7 bases fit TRBD1. The CDR3 contains 14 residues. The germline gives CDR1 GTSNPN, CDR2 SVGIG (reference sequence). J lost 4 bases, V lost 4 bases, and 9 bases had no gene match. In DNA form, the CDR3 reads TGTGCCTGGACGCCGACAGGGTATGGCACTGAAGCTTTCTTT. Translation gives CAWTPTGYGTEAFF.

This chain joins TRBV9 and TRBJ1-6; D ambiguous. With 0 bases removed from V and 0 bases from J, the gap between germline ends came to 10 bases. The germline gives CDR1 SGDLS, CDR2 YYNGEE. The CDR3 extends over 17 amino acids. CDR3 DNA sequence: TGTGCCAGCAGCGTAGCTGGAGAAAGCTCCTATAATTCACCCCTCCACTTT. Translation: CASSVAGESSYNSPLHF.

The chain is built from TRBV4-2 and TRBJ2-4; a possible D gene is TRBD2 (6 bases). This CDR3 contains 14 residues. The ends were cut back, 0 bases at V and 8 bases at J, with 11 bases in the middle. CDR1 and CDR2 (germline): LGHNA, YNFKEQ. The CDR3 nucleotides are TGTGCCAGCAGCCAAGATCGTAGGGAGGACATTCAGTACTTC. It translates to CASSQDRREDIQYF.

The V gene is TRBV6-5, the J gene TRBJ1-1; the D gene is possibly TRBD1 (6 bases). This CDR3 region has 16 residues. V was shortened by 1 base and J by 1 base, with 13 bases between the two germline ends. The germline gives CDR1 MNHEY, CDR2 SVGAGI. CDR3 bases: TGTGCCAGCAGTTACTTTAGGGGGGGACGGAACACTGAAGCTTTCTTT. Amino acids: CASSYFRGGRNTEAFF.

This clone was recorded once. The chain combines TRBV18 with TRBJ1-2, with D unresolved. The CDR3 has 16 amino acids. The germline CDR1 and CDR2 sequences are KGHSH and LQKENI. V gave up 0 bases and J gave up 4 bases, with 15 bases separating them. CDR3 loop: CASSPPVNPVAYGYTF. DNA of the CDR3: TGTGCCAGCTCACCACCGGTAAATCCTGTAGCCTATGGCTACACCTTC.

This clone was counted once. Within the sample, other DNA sequences also encode this same CDR3. The V and J genes are TRBV24-1 and TRBJ1-2; D possibly corresponds to TRBD1 (5 bases). V was cut by 2 bases and J by 0 bases, with 12 bases left in between. The length of the CDR3 is 16 residues. Looked up from germline, CDR1 is KGHDR and CDR2 is SFDVKD. Written as DNA, the CDR3 is TGTGCCACCAGTGATTCGGCGGGGCTAGCTAACTATGGCTACACCTTC. Translated, it gives CATSDSAGLANYGYTF.

This rearrangement joins TRBV15 to TRBJ2-1; 9 positions match TRBD2. The CDR3 runs 16 residues. The junction had 9 bases not matched to a gene; V was cut back by 1 base and J by 8 bases. CDR1 and CDR2 from the germline V gene are LNHNV and YYDKDF (reference sequence). In DNA form, the CDR3 reads TGTGCCACCAGCAGAGGAGGCGGGGGGGTACTAGATGAGCAGTTCTTC. The encoded protein is CATSRGGGGVLDEQFF.

The genes are TRBV25-1 and TRBJ2-7, with 7 nucleotides matching TRBD1. V shed 8 bases, J shed 2 bases, and the junction held 6 bases outside the gene matches. The length of the CDR3 is 13 residues. Germline CDR1 reads MGHDK; CDR2 reads SYGVNS. The CDR3 loop is CASRRDSAYEQYF. The DNA of the CDR3 is TGTGCCAGCCGACGGGACAGCGCCTACGAGCAGTACTTC.

The chain links TRBV24-1 to TRBJ1-2, with 7 bases identical to TRBD1. Losses at the gene ends were 6 bases for V and 5 bases for J; bases not matched to a gene: 5. The germline V gene has CDR1 KGHDR and CDR2 SFDVKD. The CDR3 is made up of 13 amino acids. The DNA of the CDR3 is TGTGCCACCAGTCGGGACAGCTTTTATGGCTACACCTTC. Residues: CATSRDSFYGYTF.

V gene TRBV2 combines with J gene TRBJ1-2; 7 bases are shared with TRBD1. Germline lookup yields CDR1 SNHLY and CDR2 FYNNEI. The CDR3 runs 15 residues. Trimming took 2 bases from V and 3 from J; bases not matched to a gene: 6. The CDR3 sequence: CASSENTGADYGYTF. CDR3 coding DNA: TGTGCCAGCAGTGAAAACACAGGGGCGGACTATGGCTACACCTTC.